These T cell receptor beta chains were read from a single sample in a study of cytomegalovirus exposure and HLA in healthy donors. The method was immunoSEQ multiplex PCR; TCRdb's version includes in-frame clones alone and lacks a portion of them. The sample yields some 110,000 clones, 81% seen once. Sequencing was performed on PBMCs. The source of these receptors is a woman in her 30s in good health and CMV-seronegative. CDR3s include the opening cysteine and the closing phenylalanine or tryptophan. The D gene is left open where the match is weak. A row's size may be missing; if present it is once, few, many or a size class.

TRBV4-3,TRBJ1-5,TRBD1,-,TGCGCCAGCAGCCAGAAACAGGGGAACCAGCCCCAGCATTTT,CASSQKQGNQPQHF
TRBV7-2,TRBJ2-7,-,-,TGTGCCAGCAGCGGGAGGTGGTACGAGCAGTACTTC,CASSGRWYEQYF
TRBV6-5,TRBJ1-1,-,-,TGTGCCAGCAGTTACCCCCCAACTGAAGCTTTCTTT,CASSYPPTEAFF
TRBV27,TRBJ1-5,-,few,TGTGCCAGCAGTTTAGCCAGGAATCAGCCCCAGCATTTT,CASSLARNQPQHF
TRBV7-2,TRBJ2-7,TRBD1,-,TGTGCCAGCAGCTCTACAGGGGGCATTTCCTACGAGCAGTACTTC,CASSSTGGISYEQYF
TRBV18,TRBJ1-1,TRBD1,-,TGTGCCAGCTCCCCAATACAAGAGGGGGCCGGAACTGAAGCTTTCTTT,CASSPIQEGAGTEAFF
TRBV5-1,TRBJ2-1,TRBD2,-,TGCGCCAGCAGCTTGGGACTAGCTGGCAATGAGCAGTTCTTC,CASSLGLAGNEQFF
TRBV7-9,TRBJ2-7,TRBD1,-,TGTGCCAGCAGTCCTTCGACAGGGCCAACCTACGAGCAGTACTTC,CASSPSTGPTYEQYF
TRBV5-6,TRBJ1-2,-,-,TGTGCCAGCAGCTTTCTTACTTCGGGCTACACCTTC,CASSFLTSGYTF
TRBV7-2,TRBJ2-7,TRBD1,-,TGTGCCAGCAGCCACGGACAGGGGGCGGGGGAGCAGTACTTC,CASSHGQGAGEQYF
TRBV5-1,TRBJ2-3,-,few,TGCGCCAGCAGCTTGGCCGGGTCAAACGGCGGCACAGATACGCAGTATTTT,CASSLAGSNGGTDTQYF
TRBV7-9,TRBJ2-7,TRBD1,-,TGTGCCAGCAGCTTACAGGGGGCGTCCTACGAGCAGTACTTC,CASSLQGASYEQYF
TRBV6-5,TRBJ2-7,TRBD2,-,TGTGCCAGCAGCCTGACTAGCGGGACCTACGAGCAGTACTTC,CASSLTSGTYEQYF
TRBV19,TRBJ2-7,-,-,TGTGCCAGTAGTGTCACCCGGGACACCTTCTACGAGCAGTACTTC,CASSVTRDTFYEQYF
TRBV27,TRBJ2-7,TRBD1,-,TGTGCCAGCAGTTGGCGGGGACAGGGGGCGGGAGAGCAGTACTTC,CASSWRGQGAGEQYF
TRBV30,TRBJ2-7,TRBD2,-,TGTGCCTGGAGTAGCGGGAAATCCAGGGAGCAGTACTTC,CAWSSGKSREQYF
TRBV5-1,TRBJ1-3,-,once,TGCGCCAGCAGCTTGGGCGGAAGCTCTGGAAACACCATATATTTT,CASSLGGSSGNTIYF
TRBV6-5,TRBJ2-3,-,once,TGTGCCAGCAGTCCGGGGGTGCCAGATACGCAGTATTTT,CASSPGVPDTQYF
TRBV28,TRBJ2-7,TRBD2,-,TGTGCCAGCAGCCCCGAGGCGGGAGTCATCTACGAGCAGTACTTC,CASSPEAGVIYEQYF
TRBV14,TRBJ2-5,-,once,TGTGCCAGCAGCCAAGTATTACAGTTAGGTCAAGAGACCCAGTACTTC,CASSQVLQLGQETQYF
TRBV27,TRBJ1-1,-,-,TGTGCCAGCAGTTCGGATCAGGGGTACACTGAAGCTTTCTTT,CASSSDQGYTEAFF
TRBV28,TRBJ1-2,-,few,TGTGCCAGCAGTTTGGTAGAGGTACAGGGACATGGCTACACCTTC,CASSLVEVQGHGYTF
TRBV9,TRBJ2-3,TRBD2,-,TGTGCCAGCAGCGTTCGGGCGGGACTAGCGGGATTGATCACAGATACGCAGTATTTT,CASSVRAGLAGLITDTQYF
TRBV28,TRBJ2-7,TRBD1,-,TGTGCCAGCAGTTTACCTTCGACAGGGGGTTCCTACGAGCAGTACTTC,CASSLPSTGGSYEQYF
TRBV28,TRBJ2-3,TRBD2,-,TGTGCCAGCATCCGGGGGGGAACAGATACGCAGTATTTT,CASIRGGTDTQYF
TRBV27,TRBJ2-1,TRBD2,-,TGTGCCAGCAGTTTAGGACTAGCGGGAGCCCCTCCCGAGCAGTTCTTC,CASSLGLAGAPPEQFF
TRBV2,TRBJ1-4,-,-,TGTGCCAGCCAGGGCTCTAATGAAAAACTGTTTTTT,CASQGSNEKLFF
TRBV28,TRBJ2-7,-,-,TGTGCCAGCGGGCTTCGCGAGCAGTACTTC,CASGLREQYF
TRBV5-1,TRBJ1-2,TRBD1,once,TGCGCCAGCAGCTGGAGACAGGGGTCTAACTATGGCTACACCTTC,CASSWRQGSNYGYTF
TRBV21-1,TRBJ2-7,-,few,TGTGCCAGCAGCAAGACAGGGGGCTACGAGCAGTACTTC,CASSKTGGYEQYF
TRBV27,TRBJ2-7,TRBD1,-,TGTGCCAGCCAAAGACAGGGTACCTACGAGCAGTACTTC,CASQRQGTYEQYF
TRBV25-1,TRBJ2-3,-,-,TGTGCCAGCACCCAGTGGCGGGACACAGATACGCAGTATTTT,CASTQWRDTDTQYF
TRBV15,TRBJ2-2,TRBD1,-,TGTGCCACCAGCAGAGGTACAGGGGCCGGGGAGCTGTTTTTT,CATSRGTGAGELFF
TRBV6-6,TRBJ2-7,-,-,TGTGCCAGCAGTTCCCCAGGCTCCTACGAGCAGTACTTC,CASSSPGSYEQYF
TRBV28,TRBJ2-7,-,-,TGTGCCAGCAGTTTGGGGGCCAGCTACGAGCAGTACTTC,CASSLGASYEQYF
TRBV18,TRBJ2-7,TRBD1,-,TGTGCCAGCTCACCCCCCCGGACAGGGAGCGAGCAGTACTTC,CASSPPRTGSEQYF